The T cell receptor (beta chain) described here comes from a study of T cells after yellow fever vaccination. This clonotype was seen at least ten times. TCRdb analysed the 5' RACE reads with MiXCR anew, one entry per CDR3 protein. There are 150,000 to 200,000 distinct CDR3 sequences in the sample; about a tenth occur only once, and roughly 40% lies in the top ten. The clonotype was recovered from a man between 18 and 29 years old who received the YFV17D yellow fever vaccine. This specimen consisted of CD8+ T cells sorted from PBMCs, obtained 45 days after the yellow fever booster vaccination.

CDR3 in amino acids: CASSLGDRAEETQYF. DNA for the CDR3: TGCGCCAGCAGCTTGGGGGACCGAGCCGAAGAGACCCAGTACTTC. V and J are TRBV5-1 and TRBJ2-5; D possibly uses TRBD1 or TRBD2 (5 bases each). CDR3 length: 15 amino acids. The ends were cut back, 0 bases at V and 3 bases at J, with 12 bases in the middle. The germline V gene encodes CDR1 SGHRS and CDR2 YFSETQ.